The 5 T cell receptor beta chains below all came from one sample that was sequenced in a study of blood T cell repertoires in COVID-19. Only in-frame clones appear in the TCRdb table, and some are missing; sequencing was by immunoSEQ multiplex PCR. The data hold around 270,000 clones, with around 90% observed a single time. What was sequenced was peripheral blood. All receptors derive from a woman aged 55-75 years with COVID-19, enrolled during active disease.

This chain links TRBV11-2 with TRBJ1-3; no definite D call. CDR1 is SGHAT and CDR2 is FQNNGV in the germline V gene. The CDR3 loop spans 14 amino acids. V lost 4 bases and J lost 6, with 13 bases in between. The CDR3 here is CASSSTLWANTIYF. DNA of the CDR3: TGTGCCAGCAGCTCCACCCTGTGGGCAAACACCATATATTTT.

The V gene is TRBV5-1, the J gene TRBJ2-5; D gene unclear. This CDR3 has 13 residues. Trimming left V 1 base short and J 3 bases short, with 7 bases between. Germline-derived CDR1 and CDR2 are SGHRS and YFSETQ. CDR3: CASSLSRKETQYF. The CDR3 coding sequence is TGCGCCAGCAGCTTGTCCAGGAAAGAGACCCAGTACTTC. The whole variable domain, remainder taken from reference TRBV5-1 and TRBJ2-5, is KAGVTQTPRYLIKTRGQQVTLSCSPISGHRSVSWYQQTPGQGLQFLFEYFSETQRNKGNFPGRFSGRQFSNSRSEMNVSTLELGDSALYLCASSLSRKETQYFGPGTRLLVL.

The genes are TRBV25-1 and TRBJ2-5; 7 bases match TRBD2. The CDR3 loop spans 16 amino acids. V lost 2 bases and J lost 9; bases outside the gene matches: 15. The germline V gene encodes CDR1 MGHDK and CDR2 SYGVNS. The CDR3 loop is CASSEGGRALGEAQYF. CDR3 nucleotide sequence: TGTGCCAGCAGTGAAGGGGGGAGGGCGTTAGGGGAGGCCCAGTACTTC.

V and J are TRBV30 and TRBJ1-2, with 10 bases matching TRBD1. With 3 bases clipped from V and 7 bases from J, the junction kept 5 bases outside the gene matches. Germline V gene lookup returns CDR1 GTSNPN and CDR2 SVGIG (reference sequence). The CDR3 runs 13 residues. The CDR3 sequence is CAWRKTGGSGYTF. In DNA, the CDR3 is TGTGCCTGGAGAAAGACAGGGGGCAGTGGCTACACCTTC.

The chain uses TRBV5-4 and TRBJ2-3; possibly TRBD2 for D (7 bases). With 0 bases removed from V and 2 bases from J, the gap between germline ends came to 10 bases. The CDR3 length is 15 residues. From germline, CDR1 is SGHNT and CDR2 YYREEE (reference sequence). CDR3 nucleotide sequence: TGTGCCAGCAGCTTGGAGGGGGGGCCCACAGATACGCAGTATTTT. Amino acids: CASSLEGGPTDTQYF.